This TCR beta chain was found in a study of blood T cell repertoires in COVID-19. Looking at the study overall: From T cells, B-cell-depleted T cells, or PBMCs came the material, which was cDNA or gDNA.

In the authors' workflow: Amplification from reference gene primers served as the basis for estimated nucleated cell counts. Sequencing was performed with immunoSEQ multiplex PCR; in TCRdb, only in-frame clones are kept and a portion is missing. V and J calls and clone size follow that table, whereas D and trimming were derived from the DNA. The data show about 76,000 clones, about four fifths seen once. CDR3 size: 14 residues. Germline CDR1 reads LNHDA; CDR2 reads SQIVND (reference sequence). Trimming cost V 6 bases and J 4 bases; bases outside gene matches: 7. The receptor was isolated from a woman aged 55-70 years with acute or convalescent COVID-19. The chain joins TRBV19 to TRBJ1-2; 8 nucleotides match TRBD1. Specimen: peripheral blood. For the CDR3, the DNA is TGTGCCAGTAGAAATGACAGGGGAAGCTATGGCTACACCTTC. It encodes CASRNDRGSYGYTF.